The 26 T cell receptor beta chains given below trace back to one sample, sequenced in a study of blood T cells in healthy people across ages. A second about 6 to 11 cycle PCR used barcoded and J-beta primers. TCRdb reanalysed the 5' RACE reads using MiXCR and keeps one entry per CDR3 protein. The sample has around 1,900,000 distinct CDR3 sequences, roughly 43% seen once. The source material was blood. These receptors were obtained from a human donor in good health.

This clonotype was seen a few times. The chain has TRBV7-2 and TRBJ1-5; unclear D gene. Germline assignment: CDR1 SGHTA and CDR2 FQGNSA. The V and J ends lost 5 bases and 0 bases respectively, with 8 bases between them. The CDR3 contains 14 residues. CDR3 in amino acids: CASSNGISNQPQHF. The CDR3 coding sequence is TGTGCCAGCAGCAACGGGATTAGCAATCAGCCCCAGCATTTT.

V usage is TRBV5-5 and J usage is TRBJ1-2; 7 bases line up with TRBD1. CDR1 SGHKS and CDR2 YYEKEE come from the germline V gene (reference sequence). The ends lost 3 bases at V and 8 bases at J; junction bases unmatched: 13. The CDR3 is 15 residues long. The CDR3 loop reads CASSWRQGDWTGYTF. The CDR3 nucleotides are TGTGCCAGCAGCTGGAGACAGGGAGATTGGACAGGCTACACCTTC.

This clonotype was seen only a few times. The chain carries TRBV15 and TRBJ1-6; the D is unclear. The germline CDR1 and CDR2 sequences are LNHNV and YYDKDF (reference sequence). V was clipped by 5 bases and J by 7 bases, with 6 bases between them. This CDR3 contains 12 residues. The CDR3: CATSLRNSPLHF. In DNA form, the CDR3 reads TGTGCCACCAGCTTACGAAATTCACCCCTCCACTTT.

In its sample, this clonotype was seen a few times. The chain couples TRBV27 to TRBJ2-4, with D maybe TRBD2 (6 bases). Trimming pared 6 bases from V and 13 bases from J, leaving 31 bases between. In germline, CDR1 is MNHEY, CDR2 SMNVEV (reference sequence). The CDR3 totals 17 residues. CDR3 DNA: TGTGCCAGCAGCCCACCTCCGGGACTCACCCTGTTGAATGAGCAGTACTTC. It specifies CASSPPPGLTLLNEQYF.

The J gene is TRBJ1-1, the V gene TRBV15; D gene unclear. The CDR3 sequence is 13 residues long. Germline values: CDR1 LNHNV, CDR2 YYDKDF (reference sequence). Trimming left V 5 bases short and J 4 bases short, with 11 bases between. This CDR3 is CATSVEVGTEAFF. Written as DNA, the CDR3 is TGTGCCACCAGCGTGGAGGTCGGCACTGAAGCTTTCTTT.

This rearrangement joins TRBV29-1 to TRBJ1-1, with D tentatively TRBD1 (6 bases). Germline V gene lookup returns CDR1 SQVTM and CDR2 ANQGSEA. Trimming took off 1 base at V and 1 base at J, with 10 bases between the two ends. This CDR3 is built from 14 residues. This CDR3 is CSVEGTEANTEAFF. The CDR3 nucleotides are TGCAGCGTTGAAGGGACAGAAGCGAACACTGAAGCTTTCTTT.

CDR3 in DNA: TGTGCCAGCAGCCAAGATTTATTTCGCGGGGGCAGGGAACAAGAGACCCAGTACTTC. As protein: CASSQDLFRGGREQETQYF. The V call is TRBV14, the J call TRBJ2-7, with D tentatively TRBD2 (7 bases). The J call is in doubt because the DNA end fits TRBJ2-5 better. CDR1 SGHDN and CDR2 FVKESK come from the germline V gene. This CDR3 is 19 amino acids long.

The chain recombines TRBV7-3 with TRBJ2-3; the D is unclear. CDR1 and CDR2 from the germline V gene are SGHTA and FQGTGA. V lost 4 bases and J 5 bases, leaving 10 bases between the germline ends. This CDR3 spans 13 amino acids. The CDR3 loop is CASSSYPGDTQYF. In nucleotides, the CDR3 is TGTGCCAGCAGCTCCTACCCGGGAGATACGCAGTATTTT.

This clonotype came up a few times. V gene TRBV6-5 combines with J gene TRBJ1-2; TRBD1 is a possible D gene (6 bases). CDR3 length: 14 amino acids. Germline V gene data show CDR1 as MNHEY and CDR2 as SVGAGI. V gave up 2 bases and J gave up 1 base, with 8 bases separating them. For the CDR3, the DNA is TGTGCCAGCAGTTACGGGACAAGTAACTATGGCTACACCTTC. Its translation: CASSYGTSNYGYTF.

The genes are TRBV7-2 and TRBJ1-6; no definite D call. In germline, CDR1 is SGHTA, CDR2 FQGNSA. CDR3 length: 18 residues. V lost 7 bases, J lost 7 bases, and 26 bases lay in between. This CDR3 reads CASINGNPAIPLNSPLHF. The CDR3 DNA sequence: TGTGCCAGCATCAATGGGAACCCAGCAATCCCCTTGAATTCACCCCTCCACTTT. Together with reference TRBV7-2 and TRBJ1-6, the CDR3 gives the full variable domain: GAGVSQSPSNKVTEKGKDVELRCDPISGHTALYWYRQSLGQGLEFLIYFQGNSAPDKSGLPSDRFSAERTGGSVSTLTIQRTQQEDSAVYLCASINGNPAIPLNSPLHFGNGTRLTVT.

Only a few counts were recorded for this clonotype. The CDR3 loop is CSVGISMNTEAFF. The DNA for the CDR3 is TGCAGCGTTGGGATCTCTATGAACACTGAAGCTTTCTTT. The rearrangement links TRBV29-1 to TRBJ1-1; D gene uncertain. The V and J ends lost 4 bases and 0 bases respectively, with 9 bases between them. The CDR3 has 13 residues. The germline V gene has CDR1 SQVTM and CDR2 ANQGSEA.

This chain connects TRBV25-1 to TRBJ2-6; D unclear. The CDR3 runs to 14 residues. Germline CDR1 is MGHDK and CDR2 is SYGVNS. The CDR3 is CVTLRSSGANVLTF. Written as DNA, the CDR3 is TGTGTCACCCTTCGATCCTCTGGGGCCAACGTCCTGACTTTC.

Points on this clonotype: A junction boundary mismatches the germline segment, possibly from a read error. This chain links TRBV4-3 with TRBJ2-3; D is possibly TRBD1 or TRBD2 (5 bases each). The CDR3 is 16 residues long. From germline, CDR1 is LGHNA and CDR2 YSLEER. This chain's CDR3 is CASSPTIRDPTDAQYF. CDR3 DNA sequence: TGCGCCAGCAGCCCGACGATCCGGGACCCCACAGATGCGCAGTATTTT.

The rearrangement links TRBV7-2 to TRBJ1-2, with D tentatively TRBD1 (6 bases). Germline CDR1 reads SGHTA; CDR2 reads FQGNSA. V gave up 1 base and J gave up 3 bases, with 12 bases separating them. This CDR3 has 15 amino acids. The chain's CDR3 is CASSLDRGADYGYTF. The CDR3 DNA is TGTGCCAGCAGCTTAGATCGGGGGGCGGACTATGGCTACACCTTC.

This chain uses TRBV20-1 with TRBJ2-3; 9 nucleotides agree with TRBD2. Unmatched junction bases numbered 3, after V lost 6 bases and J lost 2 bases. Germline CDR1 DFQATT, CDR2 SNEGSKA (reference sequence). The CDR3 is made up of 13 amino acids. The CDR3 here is CSATSGNTDTQYF. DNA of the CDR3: TGCAGTGCGACTAGCGGTAACACAGATACGCAGTATTTT.

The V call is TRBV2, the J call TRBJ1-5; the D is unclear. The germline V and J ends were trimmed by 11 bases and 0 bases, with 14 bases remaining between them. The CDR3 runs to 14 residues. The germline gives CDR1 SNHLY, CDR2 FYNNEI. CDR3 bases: TGTGCCGGCCAGGCCAGTTCTAGCAATCAGCCCCAGCATTTT. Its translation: CAGQASSSNQPQHF.

Here the CDR3 reads CASSLSTGPGETQYF. CDR3 nucleotides: TGCGCCAGCAGCTTGTCTACCGGGCCAGGGGAGACCCAGTACTTC. The chain joins TRBV5-1 to TRBJ2-5, with D perhaps TRBD1 (5 bases). Germline V gene data show CDR1 as SGHRS and CDR2 as YFSETQ. The CDR3 totals 15 residues. Deletions cut 1 base from V and 5 bases from J, with 15 bases between.

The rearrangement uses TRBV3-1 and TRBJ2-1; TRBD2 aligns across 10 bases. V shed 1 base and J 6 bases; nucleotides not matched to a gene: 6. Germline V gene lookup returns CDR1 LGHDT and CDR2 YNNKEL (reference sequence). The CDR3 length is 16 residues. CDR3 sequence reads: CASSQVSSGGPNEQFF. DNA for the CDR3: TGTGCCAGCAGCCAAGTGTCTAGCGGGGGCCCCAATGAGCAGTTCTTC.

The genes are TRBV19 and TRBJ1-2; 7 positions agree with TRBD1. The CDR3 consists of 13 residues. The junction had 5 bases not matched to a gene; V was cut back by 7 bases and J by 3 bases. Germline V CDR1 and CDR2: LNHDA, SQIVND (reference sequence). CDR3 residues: CASTVGTDYGYTF. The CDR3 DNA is TGTGCCAGTACCGTCGGGACAGACTATGGCTACACCTTC.

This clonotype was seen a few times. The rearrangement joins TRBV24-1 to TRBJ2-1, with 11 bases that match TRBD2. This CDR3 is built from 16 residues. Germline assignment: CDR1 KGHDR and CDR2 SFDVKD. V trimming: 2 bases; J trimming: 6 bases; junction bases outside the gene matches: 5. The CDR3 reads CATSDSSLAGGNEQFF. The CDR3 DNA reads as TGTGCCACCAGTGATTCCTCTCTAGCGGGGGGCAATGAGCAGTTCTTC.

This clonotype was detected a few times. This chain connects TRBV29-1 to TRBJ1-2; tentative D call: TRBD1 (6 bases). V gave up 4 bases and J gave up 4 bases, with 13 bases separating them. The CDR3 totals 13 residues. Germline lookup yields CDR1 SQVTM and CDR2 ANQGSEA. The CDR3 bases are TGCAGCGTTGCCTCGACAGGTCCCTATGGCTACACCTTC. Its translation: CSVASTGPYGYTF.

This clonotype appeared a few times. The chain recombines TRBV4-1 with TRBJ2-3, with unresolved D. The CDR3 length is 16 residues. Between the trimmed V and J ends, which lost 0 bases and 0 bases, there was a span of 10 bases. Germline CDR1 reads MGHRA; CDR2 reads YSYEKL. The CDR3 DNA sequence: TGCGCCAGCAGCCAAGACTCCGACTCTAGCACAGATACGCAGTATTTT. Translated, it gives CASSQDSDSSTDTQYF.

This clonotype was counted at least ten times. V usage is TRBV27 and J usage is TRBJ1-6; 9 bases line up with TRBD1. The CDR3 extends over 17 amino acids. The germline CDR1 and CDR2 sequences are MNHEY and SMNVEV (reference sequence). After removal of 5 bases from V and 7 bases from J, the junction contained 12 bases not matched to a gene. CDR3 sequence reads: CASSPSRDRAGNSPLHF. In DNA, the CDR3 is TGTGCCAGCAGTCCATCACGGGACAGGGCGGGGAATTCACCCCTCCACTTT.

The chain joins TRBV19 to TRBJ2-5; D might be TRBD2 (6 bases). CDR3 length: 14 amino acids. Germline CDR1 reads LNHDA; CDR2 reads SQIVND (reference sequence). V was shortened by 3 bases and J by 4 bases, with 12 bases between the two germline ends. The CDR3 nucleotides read TGTGCCAGTAGTATCAGCGGACTACGAGAGACCCAGTACTTC. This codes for CASSISGLRETQYF.

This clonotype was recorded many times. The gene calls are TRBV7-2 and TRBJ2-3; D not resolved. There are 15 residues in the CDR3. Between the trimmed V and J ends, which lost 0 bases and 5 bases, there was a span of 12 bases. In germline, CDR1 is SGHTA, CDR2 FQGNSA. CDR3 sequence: CASSLALSGGDTQYF. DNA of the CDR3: TGTGCCAGCAGCTTAGCGTTAAGTGGCGGAGATACGCAGTATTTT.

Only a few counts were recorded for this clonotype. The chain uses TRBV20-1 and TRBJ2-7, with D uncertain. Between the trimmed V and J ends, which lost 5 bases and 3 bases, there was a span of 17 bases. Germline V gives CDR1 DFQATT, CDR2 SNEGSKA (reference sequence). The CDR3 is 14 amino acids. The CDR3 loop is CSAVPGSLGYEQYF. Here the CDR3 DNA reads TGCAGTGCTGTGCCAGGTTCTTTAGGCTACGAGCAGTACTTC.